This is a list of T cell receptor beta chains from one sample in a study of T cells in localized non-small cell lung cancer. The assay was immunoSEQ multiplex PCR, and TCRdb's table has in-frame clones only and misses some. Here the sample spans about 78,000 clones, 84% being singletons. The sample here was peripheral blood, taken before any cancer treatment. The receptors derive from a man aged 35 to 70 with stage I lung adenocarcinoma. CDR3s include the opening cysteine and the closing phenylalanine or tryptophan. Fields, in order: CDR3 protein, J gene, V gene, D gene. The D gene is left open where the match is weak.

CASSLGLAGKGGLETQYF | TRBJ2-5 | TRBV7-2 | TRBD2
CASADTSGNTDTQYF | TRBJ2-3 | TRBV25-1 | TRBD2
CASSSGRNGEAFF | TRBJ1-1 | TRBV7-3 | .
CASSPRDIRGEQYF | TRBJ2-7 | TRBV7-9 | .
CASSFIGRGDEKLFF | TRBJ1-4 | TRBV28 | .
CSVELVGNTEAFF | TRBJ1-1 | TRBV29-1 | .
CASSERTGTSGNTIYF | TRBJ1-3 | TRBV9 | TRBD1
CASSYSGTADEKLFF | TRBJ1-4 | TRBV6-5 | .
CAIRSDTNTEAFF | TRBJ1-1 | TRBV10-3 | .
CASSFRQAADTQYF | TRBJ2-3 | TRBV27 | .
CAWRLPGRRNTIYF | TRBJ1-3 | TRBV30 | .
CASSLVGNMNTEAFF | TRBJ1-1 | TRBV5-4 | .
CATSRPGQNSYEQYF | TRBJ2-7 | TRBV15 | TRBD1
CASSSSGPRTIYEQYF | TRBJ2-7 | TRBV7-2 | .
CASSVGQSETQYF | TRBJ2-5 | TRBV9 | .
CASSDARTNTGELFF | TRBJ2-2 | TRBV2 | .
CASSRPGQGAYEQYF | TRBJ2-7 | TRBV5-6 | TRBD1
CATSRGEGGTEAFF | TRBJ1-1 | TRBV15 | .
CASLRLAGGPQFF | TRBJ2-1 | TRBV18 | TRBD2
CATKTLASSYEQYF | TRBJ2-7 | TRBV19 | .
CASTAPAEETQYF | TRBJ2-5 | TRBV6-5 | .
CAILTPRPPYEQYF | TRBJ2-7 | TRBV28 | .
CASNGGVGTQYF | TRBJ2-5 | TRBV28 | TRBD2
CASKDLWANQPQHF | TRBJ1-5 | TRBV19 | .
CASSPQQGNQPQHF | TRBJ1-5 | TRBV19 | .
CASNAVGGNSNQPQHF | TRBJ1-5 | TRBV19 | .
CASSLAGRVGGTIYF | TRBJ1-3 | TRBV7-8 | .
CASSEAAMGANYGYTF | TRBJ1-2 | TRBV6-1 | .
CSVEGTPSTDTQYF | TRBJ2-3 | TRBV29-1 | .
CASSFLAGSSYNEQFF | TRBJ2-1 | TRBV5-6 | TRBD2
CASSLDPAGGGLLNYGYTF | TRBJ1-2 | TRBV7-6 | .
CASSGDRGGEQFF | TRBJ2-1 | TRBV2 | TRBD1
CASSYSSRSNEQFF | TRBJ2-1 | TRBV6-5 | .
CASSYGTGNTGELFF | TRBJ2-2 | TRBV6-5 | .
CAWGQGAGEQYF | TRBJ2-7 | TRBV30 | TRBD1
CASKVGGYNEQFF | TRBJ2-1 | TRBV2 | .
CASSPSAGEETQYF | TRBJ2-5 | TRBV18 | .
CASSSIIRDRGRNNYGYTF | TRBJ1-2 | TRBV28 | TRBD1
CASSPLSSYGYTF | TRBJ1-2 | TRBV18 | .
CASSLEVAGGSTNEQFF | TRBJ2-1 | TRBV7-6 | TRBD2
CASSKWGQGETQYF | TRBJ2-5 | TRBV7-2 | TRBD1
CASSPLGRGSNYGYTF | TRBJ1-2 | TRBV7-9 | .
CASSSMTGKELFF | TRBJ2-2 | TRBV7-3 | .
CASRSLGEGSSGNTIYF | TRBJ1-3 | TRBV19 | .
CASGLDLEAADHGYTF | TRBJ1-2 | TRBV12-5 | .
CASSYSDTEAFF | TRBJ1-1 | TRBV6-6 | .
CASKTGNQPQHF | TRBJ1-5 | TRBV19 | .